One sample yielded the 23 T cell receptor beta chains listed below, sequenced in a study of glioma-infiltrating T cells after dendritic cell vaccination. Only in-frame clones appear in the TCRdb table, and some are missing; sequencing was by immunoSEQ multiplex PCR. The profile covers approximately 90,000 clones, with more than 75% appearing a single time and 2.5% to 3% taken by the ten largest. The input for sequencing was blood, taken before dendritic cell vaccination. The receptor source for this set is a human donor with glioblastoma.

The J gene is TRBJ2-2, the V gene TRBV6-7; D possibly corresponds to TRBD1 (7 bases). TRBV6-7 is identified as an open reading frame with a role that is uncertain. The CDR3 runs to 15 residues. Trimming took 8 bases from V and 6 from J, leaving 19 bases between them. The CDR3 loop is CASHSLQGGPGELFF. The CDR3 DNA sequence: TGTGCCAGCCATTCACTCCAGGGGGGACCCGGGGAGCTGTTTTTT.

V gene TRBV2 combines with J gene TRBJ2-7; 7 bases match TRBD2. V lost 8 bases, J lost 0 bases, and 4 bases stayed unmatched. The CDR3 length is 13 residues. Per the germline V gene, CDR1 is SNHLY and CDR2 is FYNNEI. The CDR3 loop reads CASRGDSSYEQYF. The CDR3 DNA reads TGTGCCAGCCGGGGGGACTCCTCCTACGAGCAGTACTTC.

The rearrangement uses TRBV6-1 and TRBJ1-5; D is unclear. The CDR3 consists of 15 residues. V lost 7 bases to trimming and J lost 4 bases, with 17 bases between them. The germline gives CDR1 MNHNS, CDR2 SASEGT. The DNA of the CDR3 is TGTGCCAGCATTCTCGAGGTTACCCTTAATCAGCCCCAGCATTTT. Its translation: CASILEVTLNQPQHF.

This chain uses TRBV7-3 with TRBJ1-2, with D uncertain. Germline-derived CDR1 and CDR2 are SGHTA and FQGTGA. The V end was cut by 4 bases, the J end by 4 bases, with 10 bases between. CDR3 length: 13 residues. This CDR3 is CASSSDGGYGYTF. CDR3 sequence (DNA): TGTGCCAGCAGCTCGGACGGAGGCTATGGCTACACCTTC.

This clone appeared a few times. The chain uses TRBV6-5 and TRBJ2-5; 7 bases match TRBD1. The junction had 6 bases not matched to a gene; V was cut back by 8 bases and J by 0 bases. This CDR3 has 14 amino acids. Germline-derived CDR1 and CDR2 are MNHEY and SVGAGI. The CDR3 DNA sequence: TGTGCCAGCTGCAAAGGGGGCTACCAAGAGACCCAGTACTTC. Its translation: CASCKGGYQETQYF.

The chain couples TRBV10-2 to TRBJ2-5, with 11 bases aligning to TRBD1. The tail of the sequence fits TRBJ2-7 better, so the J call may be wrong. The germline V gene encodes CDR1 WSHSY and CDR2 SAAADI. This CDR3 contains 16 residues. In nucleotides, the CDR3 is TGCGCCAGCAGTGAGTCGTGGGACAGGGGGAGAGACGAGCAGTACTTC. Protein: CASSESWDRGRDEQYF.

This chain uses TRBV9 with TRBJ2-3; D uncertain. CDR3 length: 14 residues. Germline CDR1 is SGDLS and CDR2 is YYNGEE. Trimming removed 0 bases at V and 3 bases at J, with 8 bases between. The CDR3 sequence: CASSVVDFTDTQYF. In nucleotides, the CDR3 is TGTGCCAGCAGCGTAGTAGATTTTACAGATACGCAGTATTTT.

V gene TRBV5-4 combines with J gene TRBJ1-2; perhaps TRBD1 as D (6 bases). Trimming took off 3 bases at V and 3 bases at J, with 12 bases between the two ends. Germline V gene data show CDR1 as SGHNT and CDR2 as YYREEE (reference sequence). The CDR3 is made up of 14 amino acids. CDR3 in DNA: TGTGCCAGCAGCTCCCAGGGGAGGGACTATGGCTACACCTTC. Translating gives CASSSQGRDYGYTF.

This rearrangement joins TRBV4-1 to TRBJ1-2; the D is unclear. Trimming cost V 2 bases and J 4 bases, with 14 bases left between them. The CDR3 extends over 15 amino acids. Germline V CDR1 and CDR2: MGHRA, YSYEKL. CDR3 sequence (DNA): TGCGCCAGCAGCCAATCCCGGGAAGATATCTATGGCTACACCTTC. Translating gives CASSQSREDIYGYTF.

The V gene is TRBV4-3, the J gene TRBJ2-7, with D possibly TRBD1 on 6 matching bases. The CDR3 is made up of 17 amino acids. Trimming stripped 0 bases from V and 5 bases from J, with 20 bases between. Looked up from germline, CDR1 is LGHNA and CDR2 is YSLEER. The CDR3 loop reads CASSQDRQGGPGNEQYF. In DNA, the CDR3 is TGCGCCAGCAGCCAAGATCGGCAAGGGGGACCCGGGAACGAGCAGTACTTC.

The chain has TRBV5-6 and TRBJ1-2; TRBD1 aligns across 9 bases. CDR3 length: 13 residues. Germline-derived CDR1 and CDR2 are SGHDT and YYEEEE. V trimming: 4 bases; J trimming: 6 bases; junction bases outside the gene matches: 4. CDR3 loop: CASSPDRGDGYTF. The CDR3 DNA is TGTGCCAGCAGCCCGGACAGGGGCGATGGCTACACCTTC.

As for this clone: At one of its ends the junction is not consistent with the germline gene, which may arise from a read error. The chain has TRBV20-1 and TRBJ2-7; the match to TRBD2 covers 9 bases. Germline CDR1 and CDR2: DFQATT and SNEGSKA (reference sequence). The CDR3 has 11 residues. DNA for the CDR3: TGCAGTGCTAGAGGAGGACTAGCGCCTCTCTTC. Encoded protein: CSARGGLAPLF.

This chain uses TRBV7-9 with TRBJ1-1; D is perhaps TRBD1 (6 bases). CDR1 and CDR2 from the germline V gene are SEHNR and FQNEAQ (reference sequence). V dropped 2 bases and J dropped 1 base, with 8 bases sitting between them. The length of the CDR3 is 14 residues. The CDR3: CASSLQGTNTEAFF. DNA of the CDR3: TGTGCCAGCAGCTTACAGGGGACGAACACTGAAGCTTTCTTT.

The rearrangement joins TRBV12-5 to TRBJ2-7; D is possibly TRBD2 (6 bases). The CDR3 covers 14 residues. V lost 0 bases and J lost 5, with 11 bases in between. Germline V lookup: CDR1 LGHNT, CDR2 FRNRAP. As DNA, the CDR3 is TGTGCTAGTGGTTTGGTTGCGCGGGGCGACGAGCAGTACTTC. This codes for CASGLVARGDEQYF.

This sequence joins TRBV10-3 and TRBJ2-3, with TRBD2 matching 8 bases. Trimming cost V 2 bases and J 2 bases; bases outside gene matches: 12. The CDR3 has 18 amino acids. The germline gives CDR1 ENHRY, CDR2 SYGVKD. For the CDR3, the DNA is TGTGCCATCAGTGAGGATGGGACTAGTTATCGGGACACAGATACGCAGTATTTT. Its translation is CAISEDGTSYRDTDTQYF.

A single count supports this clone. V and J are TRBV11-1 and TRBJ2-5, with D unclear. The germline gives CDR1 SGHAT, CDR2 FQDESV (reference sequence). The V gene lost 4 bases and the J gene lost 5 bases, with 8 bases spanning the gap. The CDR3 has 12 residues. The CDR3 region has the DNA TGTGCCAGCAGCTCCCTCGGGGAGACCCAGTACTTC. Encoded protein: CASSSLGETQYF.

This chain connects TRBV30 to TRBJ2-3; 8 nucleotides agree with TRBD2. CDR3 length: 16 residues. The germline gives CDR1 GTSNPN, CDR2 SVGIG (reference sequence). With 0 bases clipped from V and 5 bases from J, the junction kept 10 bases outside the gene matches. CDR3 region: CAWSVDPAGERDTQYF. As DNA, the CDR3 is TGTGCCTGGAGTGTAGACCCAGCGGGAGAAAGAGATACGCAGTATTTT.

This clone was seen a few times. J is TRBJ2-5 and V is TRBV10-3, with 11 bases aligning to TRBD2. Germline lookup yields CDR1 ENHRY and CDR2 SYGVKD. CDR3 size: 15 residues. The J segment lost 1 base and the V segment lost 7 bases, leaving 5 bases of the junction unmatched. CDR3 in DNA: TGTGCCATCACCCCCGGACTAGCGGGCCAAGAGACCCAGTACTTC. It translates to CAITPGLAGQETQYF.

J is TRBJ1-2 and V is TRBV7-6; tentative D call: TRBD1 (5 bases). The V gene's germline CDR1 is SGHVS and CDR2 FNYEAQ. This CDR3 has 12 amino acids. V lost 1 base and J lost 8, with 8 bases in between. Here the CDR3 DNA reads TGTGCCAGCAGCTTAGTAGGGGTCGGCTACACCTTC. Protein product: CASSLVGVGYTF.

There are a few counts of this clone. The chain uses TRBV7-2 and TRBJ1-1, with D unresolved. CDR3 size: 13 residues. V dropped 3 bases and J dropped 0 bases, with 5 bases sitting between them. The V gene's germline CDR1 is SGHTA and CDR2 FQGNSA. The CDR3 region has the DNA TGTGCCAGCAGCTTTTTATTGAACACTGAAGCTTTCTTT. This sequence encodes CASSFLLNTEAFF.

The chain employs TRBV9 and TRBJ1-1, with TRBD1 matching over 7 bases. Germline lookup yields CDR1 SGDLS and CDR2 YYNGEE. The trim removed 3 bases at V and 3 bases at J, leaving 2 bases unmatched. The CDR3 extends over 13 amino acids. CDR3 sequence (DNA): TGTGCCAGCAGCGGAAGGGGGCACACTGAAGCTTTCTTT. Translating it yields CASSGRGHTEAFF.

The rearrangement links TRBV27 to TRBJ1-1; 8 nucleotides line up with TRBD1. Germline V gene sequence: CDR1 MNHEY, CDR2 SMNVEV (reference sequence). The CDR3 spans 18 residues. Trimming cost V 3 bases and J 1 base; bases outside gene matches: 13. CDR3: CASSFQRDRRLPNTEAFF. The DNA of the CDR3 is TGTGCCAGCAGTTTTCAAAGGGACAGGAGGCTACCGAACACTGAAGCTTTCTTT.

This clone was counted between two and nine times. The chain is built from TRBV2 and TRBJ1-6, with 7 bases matching TRBD1. Germline values: CDR1 SNHLY, CDR2 FYNNEI. The CDR3 totals 14 residues. The J segment lost 8 bases and the V segment lost 6 bases, leaving 7 bases of the junction unmatched. The CDR3 DNA follows: TGTGCCAGCAGGAACGACAGGGCTTATTCACCCCTCCACTTT. Protein product: CASRNDRAYSPLHF. Based on the CDR3 plus reference TRBV2 and TRBJ1-6, the full variable domain is EPEVTQTPSHQVTQMGQEVILRCVPISNHLYFYWYRQILGQKVEFLVSFYNNEISEKSEIFDDQFSVERPDGSNFTLKIRSTKLEDSAMYFCASRNDRAYSPLHFGNGTRLTVT.